The rows below give T cell receptor beta chains drawn from one sample of a study of blood T cell repertoires in COVID-19. Sequencing used immunoSEQ multiplex PCR; TCRdb keeps in-frame clones, though not all of them. The sample holds under 200,000 clones, 84% seen once. The sequenced sample was PBMCs or T cells enriched from blood (not recorded which). All receptors derive from a woman aged 25 to 39 who had been exposed to COVID-19. Each CDR3 is given with its conserved first and last residue. Fields, in order: D gene, clone size, V gene, CDR3 length, J gene, CDR3 protein, CDR3 DNA. The D gene is left open where the match is weak. The size field is filled for only some rows; it gives once, few, many or a size class.

d_gene: TRBD1
abundance: .
v_gene: TRBV6-5
len: 15
j_gene: TRBJ1-2
CDR3aa: CASSYSSGQGRGYTF
CDR3nt: TGTGCCAGCAGTTATTCTTCGGGACAGGGCCGGGGCTACACCTTC

d_gene: TRBD2
abundance: .
v_gene: TRBV7-9
len: 19
j_gene: TRBJ2-1
CDR3aa: CASSPHLRLAGPSYNEQFF
CDR3nt: TGTGCCAGCAGCCCCCACCTTCGACTAGCGGGACCTTCCTACAATGAGCAGTTCTTC

d_gene: TRBD1
abundance: .
v_gene: TRBV7-9
len: 13
j_gene: TRBJ1-1
CDR3aa: CASSLGDSPEAFF
CDR3nt: TGTGCCAGCAGCTTAGGGGACAGCCCTGAAGCTTTCTTT

d_gene: TRBD1
abundance: .
v_gene: TRBV4-3
len: 16
j_gene: TRBJ1-1
CDR3aa: CASSQGVGTVNTEAFF
CDR3nt: TGCGCCAGCAGCCAGGGGGTGGGGACAGTGAACACTGAAGCTTTCTTT

d_gene: .
abundance: once
v_gene: TRBV7-6
len: 14
j_gene: TRBJ1-6
CDR3aa: CASSPSSYNSPLHF
CDR3nt: TGTGCCAGCAGCCCGAGCTCCTATAATTCACCCCTCCACTTT

d_gene: TRBD1
abundance: few
v_gene: TRBV28
len: 15
j_gene: TRBJ1-4
CDR3aa: CASMTGGASGEKLFF
CDR3nt: TGTGCCAGTATGACAGGGGGCGCGTCTGGGGAAAAACTGTTTTTT

d_gene: .
abundance: .
v_gene: TRBV5-1
len: 16
j_gene: TRBJ1-2
CDR3aa: CASSSLPTEFSGGYTF
CDR3nt: TGCGCCAGCAGCTCCCTTCCTACAGAATTTTCTGGTGGCTACACCTTC

d_gene: .
abundance: .
v_gene: TRBV18
len: 14
j_gene: TRBJ1-1
CDR3aa: CASSPQTRRTEAFF
CDR3nt: TGTGCCAGCTCACCCCAGACTCGACGGACTGAAGCTTTCTTT

d_gene: .
abundance: .
v_gene: TRBV9
len: 13
j_gene: TRBJ1-2
CDR3aa: CASSVGVEYGYTF
CDR3nt: TGTGCCAGCAGCGTCGGGGTTGAGTATGGCTACACCTTC

d_gene: .
abundance: few
v_gene: TRBV2
len: 13
j_gene: TRBJ1-2
CDR3aa: CASGTIRSAGYTF
CDR3nt: TGTGCCAGCGGGACAATCCGATCGGCTGGCTACACCTTC

d_gene: TRBD2
abundance: .
v_gene: TRBV6-2/TRBV6-3
len: 16
j_gene: TRBJ2-3
CDR3aa: CASSSTSGGFTDTQYF
CDR3nt: TGTGCCAGCAGTAGTACTAGCGGGGGATTCACAGATACGCAGTATTTT

d_gene: .
abundance: .
v_gene: TRBV4-1
len: 15
j_gene: TRBJ1-5
CDR3aa: CASSQQGTSNQPQHF
CDR3nt: TGCGCCAGCAGCCAACAGGGGACGAGCAATCAGCCCCAGCATTTT

d_gene: .
abundance: .
v_gene: TRBV5-1
len: 12
j_gene: TRBJ2-3
CDR3aa: CASSLVSDTQYF
CDR3nt: TGCGCCAGCAGCTTGGTTTCGGATACGCAGTATTTT

d_gene: .
abundance: .
v_gene: TRBV4-3
len: 13
j_gene: TRBJ1-1
CDR3aa: CASSQSLGGEAFF
CDR3nt: TGCGCCAGCAGCCAAAGTCTAGGAGGCGAAGCTTTCTTT